The clone carrying this T cell receptor (beta chain) was picked up one time. The identical CDR3 is also encoded by other nucleotide sequences in the sample. V was cut by 0 bases and J by 4 bases, with 7 bases left in between. Germline V gene lookup returns CDR1 MNHEY and CDR2 SVGEGT. This CDR3 spans 14 amino acids. The sample is drawn from a study of control samples from healthy donors and cancer patients. This table comes from immunoSEQ multiplex PCR, and its TCRdb copy is limited to in-frame clones, with some not included. Of some 150,000 clones in the sample, 91% were seen once. The chain has TRBV6-2 or TRBV6-3 and TRBJ2-1, with a weak D call TRBD1 (6 bases). Input material: blood. The TCR originated in a woman in her 30s in good health. The CDR3 sequence: CASSYSTGYNEQFF. CDR3 DNA sequence: TGTGCCAGCAGTTACTCCACAGGGTACAATGAGCAGTTCTTC.